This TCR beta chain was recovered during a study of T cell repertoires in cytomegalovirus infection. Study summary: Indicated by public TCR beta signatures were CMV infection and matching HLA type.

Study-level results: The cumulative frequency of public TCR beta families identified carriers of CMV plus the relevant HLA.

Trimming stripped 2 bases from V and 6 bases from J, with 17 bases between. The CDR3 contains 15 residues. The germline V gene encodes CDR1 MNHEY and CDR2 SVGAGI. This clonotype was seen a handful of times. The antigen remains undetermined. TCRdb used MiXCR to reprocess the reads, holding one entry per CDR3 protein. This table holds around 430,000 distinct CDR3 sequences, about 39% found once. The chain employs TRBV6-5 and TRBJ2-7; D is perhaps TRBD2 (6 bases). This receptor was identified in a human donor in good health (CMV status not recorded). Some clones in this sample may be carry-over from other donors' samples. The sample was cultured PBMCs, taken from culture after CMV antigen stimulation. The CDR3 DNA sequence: TGTGCCAGCAGTTACAACGGGGACTCGAAGGGCGAGCAGTACTTC. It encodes CASSYNGDSKGEQYF.